The table lists the clone carrying this T cell receptor beta chain with a count of one. The data belong to a study of blood T cell repertoires in COVID-19. Study-level background: Sites in the United States, Italy and Spain provided acute and convalescent COVID-19 samples. T cells, B-cell-depleted T cells, or PBMCs supplied cDNA or gDNA.

J lost 7 bases, V lost 1 base, and 4 bases had no gene match. Germline values: CDR1 SGHAT, CDR2 FQDESV (reference sequence). The CDR3 length is 14 residues. Patients at the Seattle site were enrolled during active infection and followed longitudinally. The authors' processing: Estimated nucleated cell counts came from reference gene primer amplification. The assay was immunoSEQ multiplex PCR, and TCRdb's table has in-frame clones only and misses some. V, J and clone size are taken as reported in that table, and D and trimming were inferred from the DNA itself. The profile shows 100,000 to 150,000 clones, 75% to 90% of them singletons.

The chain carries TRBV11-1 and TRBJ2-1, with 7 bases matching TRBD1. This clonotype was obtained from a man aged 60 to 75 with COVID-19, enrolled during active disease. The source material was peripheral blood. The CDR3 reads CASSLGGTANEQFF. The CDR3 nucleotides are TGTGCCAGCAGCTTAGGAGGGACAGCGAATGAGCAGTTCTTC.